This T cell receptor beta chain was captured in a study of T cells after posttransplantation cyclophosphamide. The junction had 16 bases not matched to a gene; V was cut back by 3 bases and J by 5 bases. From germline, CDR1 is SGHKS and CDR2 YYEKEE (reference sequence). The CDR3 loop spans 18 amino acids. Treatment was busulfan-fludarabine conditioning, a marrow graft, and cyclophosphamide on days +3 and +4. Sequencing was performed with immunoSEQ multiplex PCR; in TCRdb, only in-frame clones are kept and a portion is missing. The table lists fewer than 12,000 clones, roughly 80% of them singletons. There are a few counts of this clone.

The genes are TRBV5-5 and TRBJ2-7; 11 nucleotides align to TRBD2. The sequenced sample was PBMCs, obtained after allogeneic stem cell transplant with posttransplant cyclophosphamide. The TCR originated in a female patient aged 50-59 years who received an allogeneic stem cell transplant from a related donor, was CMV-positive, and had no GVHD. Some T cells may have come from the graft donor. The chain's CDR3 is CASSSFVAGGTIRHEQYF. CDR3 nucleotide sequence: TGTGCCAGCAGCTCCTTCGTAGCGGGGGGGACTATTAGGCACGAGCAGTACTTC.